This T cell receptor beta chain was obtained from a study of regulatory T cells in long-lasting Graves disease. Study-level results: Authors noted too few samples as a limitation.

In regard to this clonotype: Its antigen is unknown. A clone one base away is much larger, so this may be a read error.

Sequencing libraries for TCR beta were prepared with iRepertoire HTBI primers and Arm-PCR of CDR3 regions. MiXCR, run by TCRdb on the multiplex PCR reads, gives a single entry per CDR3 protein. The sample lists hundreds of thousands of distinct CDR3 sequences, around 17% occurring once. The CDR3 runs to 12 residues. Germline CDR1 SQVTM, CDR2 ANQGSEA. Documented time point: newly diagnosed GD, antithyroid drugs for less than 3 months. TCR sequences were obtained from RNA taken from PBMCs. Another study also made use of these data, one on T cells in Graves' hyperthyroidism and ophthalmopathy. That work states: The TCR CDR3 first-round RT-PCR relied on the HTBI primer set.

This chain joins TRBV29-1 and TRBJ2-5; a possible D gene is TRBD2 (5 bases). Sample: peripheral blood mononuclear cells (PBMCs), taken at new diagnosis, from a patient treated with antithyroid drugs. The receptor was isolated from a woman younger than 45 with Graves disease. CDR3 in DNA: TGCAGCGTTGGGTTCGGGGTCGAGACCCGGTACTTC. Its translation: CSVGFGVETRYF.